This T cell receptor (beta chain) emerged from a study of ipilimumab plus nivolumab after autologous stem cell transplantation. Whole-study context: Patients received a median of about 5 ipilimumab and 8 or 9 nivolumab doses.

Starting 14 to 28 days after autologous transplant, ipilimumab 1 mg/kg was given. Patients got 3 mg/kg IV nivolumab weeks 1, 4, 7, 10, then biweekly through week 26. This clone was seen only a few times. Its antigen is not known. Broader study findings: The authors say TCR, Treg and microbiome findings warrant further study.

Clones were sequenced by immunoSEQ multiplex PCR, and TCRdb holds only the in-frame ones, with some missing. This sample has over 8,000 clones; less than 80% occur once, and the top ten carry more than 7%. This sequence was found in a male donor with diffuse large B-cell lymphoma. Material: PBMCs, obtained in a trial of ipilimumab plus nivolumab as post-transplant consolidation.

CDR3 residues: CASSLELAGREQYF. The CDR3 nucleotides read TGTGCCAGCAGCTTAGAATTGGCGGGACGCGAGCAGTACTTC. The chain is built from TRBV11-2 and TRBJ2-7; possible D gene TRBD2, 6 bases. Trimming cost V 0 bases and J 6 bases, with 12 bases left between them. The CDR3 covers 14 residues. Germline-derived CDR1 and CDR2 are SGHAT and FQNNGV.